This TCR beta chain was captured in a study of early T cells in non-severe SARS-CoV-2 infection. Overall study: Sequencing used unsorted whole-blood bulk RNA, so chains lack pairing.

Individual cDNA molecules were tagged with unique molecular identifiers. TCRdb re-called the 5' RACE reads through MiXCR, storing one row per CDR3 protein. Among about 35,000 distinct CDR3 sequences, about 6.3% were seen once, and the ten largest hold around 6.1%. Findings and caveats of the study: VDJdb matching, biased toward anti-spike CD8 responses, missed private and CD4 specificities.

This clonotype was found many times. Its antigen is unknown. The length of the CDR3 is 15 residues. Germline trimming cut 6 bases from V and 5 bases from J; bases unmatched to any gene: 9. V gene TRBV12-3 or TRBV12-4 combines with J gene TRBJ2-2, with 7 bases matching TRBD2. This TCR derives from an adult who was a healthcare worker with PCR-confirmed SARS-CoV-2 infection or an uninfected control (not recorded which). Sequencing was performed on whole blood. CDR3 sequence (DNA): TGTGCCAGCAGACCCCCGGGAGGAAGAACCGGGGAGCTGTTTTTT. This sequence encodes CASRPPGGRTGELFF.